Listed below are T cell receptor beta chains from one sample, sequenced in a study of memory CD4+ T cells and cytomegalovirus serostatus. Profiling relied on immunoSEQ multiplex PCR, and the TCRdb table lists in-frame clones only, not all of them. Here the sample spans about 48,000 clones, around 80% being singletons. The source material was memory CD4+ T cells from blood. The source is an adult in good health and CMV-seronegative. Each CDR3 is given with its conserved first and last residue. Fields, in order: J gene, V gene, clone size, D gene, CDR3 protein, CDR3 DNA. The D gene is left open where the match is weak. Only part of the rows carry a size: once, few, many, or a class if the clone is expanded.

TRBJ2-2 | TRBV5-1 | NA | NA | CASSTSRSNTGELFF | TGCGCCAGCAGCACTAGCCGATCGAACACCGGGGAGCTGTTTTTT
TRBJ2-1 | TRBV7-9 | few | TRBD2 | CASSARLAEILYNEQFF | TGTGCCAGCAGCGCCCGACTAGCGGAGATATTATACAATGAGCAGTTCTTC
TRBJ2-2 | TRBV30 | NA | TRBD1 | CAWSAPDRGRHTGELFF | TGTGCCTGGAGTGCCCCCGACAGGGGGCGACACACCGGGGAGCTGTTTTTT
TRBJ1-5 | TRBV28 | few | TRBD1 | CASSSEGQASNQPQHF | TGTGCCAGCAGTTCCGAGGGACAGGCAAGCAATCAGCCCCAGCATTTT
TRBJ2-3 | TRBV5-4 | NA | NA | CASSLVAQGVDTQYF | TGTGCCAGCAGCTTGGTAGCACAGGGTGTGGATACGCAGTATTTT
TRBJ1-2 | TRBV27 | NA | TRBD1 | CASSFTGGYGYTF | TGTGCCAGCAGTTTCACAGGGGGCTATGGCTACACCTTC
TRBJ2-1 | TRBV27 | NA | NA | CASSLLAGQYNEQFF | TGTGCCAGCAGTTTATTAGCGGGACAGTACAATGAGCAGTTCTTC
TRBJ1-1 | TRBV6-1 | NA | TRBD1 | CAMDRGWGTEAFF | TGTGCCATGGACAGGGGGTGGGGCACTGAAGCTTTCTTT
TRBJ1-1 | TRBV2 | NA | NA | CASSTGTGGFGYTEAFF | TGTGCCAGCAGTACCGGAACAGGAGGTTTCGGGTACACTGAAGCTTTCTTT
TRBJ1-1 | TRBV30 | NA | NA | CAWSVTGGTEAFF | TGTGCCTGGAGTGTAACAGGAGGCACTGAAGCTTTCTTT
TRBJ2-3 | TRBV11-2 | NA | NA | CASSLDYGLAQYF | TGTGCCAGCAGCTTAGATTACGGTCTCGCGCAGTATTTT
TRBJ1-1 | TRBV6-1 | NA | NA | CASRDGLNTEAFF | TGTGCCAGCAGGGACGGCTTGAACACTGAAGCTTTCTTT
TRBJ2-3 | TRBV5-1 | NA | NA | CASSVQGPDTQYF | TGCGCCAGCAGTGTGCAGGGCCCAGATACGCAGTATTTT
TRBJ2-2 | TRBV7-9 | once | NA | CASSLATGRMGGELFF | TGTGCCAGCAGCTTAGCAACAGGACGGATGGGCGGGGAGCTGTTTTTT
TRBJ2-7 | TRBV5-1 | NA | TRBD2 | CASSLPSGNYEQYF | TGCGCCAGCAGCCTACCTAGCGGGAACTACGAGCAGTACTTC
TRBJ2-7 | TRBV19 | NA | NA | CASSIATVSYEQYF | TGTGCCAGTAGTATCGCGACGGTGTCCTACGAGCAGTACTTC
TRBJ1-1 | TRBV25-1 | NA | NA | CASSGIWGSTEAFF | TGTGCCAGCAGTGGTATATGGGGGAGCACTGAAGCTTTCTTT